The present T cell receptor (beta chain) was sequenced within a study of tumor-infiltrating lymphocytes in primary liver carcinoma. The study, taken as a whole, reports: Top clones occupying all five tumor regions numbered only about 7-24%. Lower overlap was observed for tumor-adjacent and tumor-blood pairs relative to tumor region pairs.

Germline V gives CDR1 ENHRY, CDR2 SYGVKD. The CDR3 spans 18 residues. V lost 3 bases, J lost 1 base, and 21 bases lay in between. Unsorted bulk tissue, roughly 20-32 mg of it, served as the source for co-extraction of RNA and DNA. As concerns this clonotype: The antigen remains unidentified.

A constant-region primer served to make TCR beta cDNA from about 0.5 ug total RNA. Slightly modified ARM-PCR with three nested multiplex PCR rounds yielded TCR beta libraries. PCR rounds one and two used TRBV1-TRBV30 forward primers with a C-beta reverse primer for 10 cycles each. Each CDR3 protein gets one entry after TCRdb re-called the multiplex PCR reads with MiXCR. In the table there are about 99,000 distinct CDR3 sequences, roughly 69% of which are singletons. Sequences were obtained from liver tumor tissue from sampling region 5. Described subset: tumor region T5, tumor centre. The sequence derives from a woman aged 60 to 75 with primary liver carcinoma and hepatitis B virus infection. The V gene is TRBV10-3, the J gene TRBJ2-5, with D unresolved. The CDR3 bases are TGTGCCATCAGTGAAAGGCGAGTAGCCACAAAGGTCCAAGAGACCCAGTACTTC. Protein product: CAISERRVATKVQETQYF.